Included here is one TCR beta chain sequence, with context. Its matching antigen is unknown. These data belong to a study of blood T cells in healthy people across ages. General study points: Age brought a roughly linear fall in TCR beta diversity measured per million T cells. Aged donors had fewer naive CD4+ cells and lower diversity than long-lived donors. Since the PBMCs were unsorted, naive and antigen-experienced cells could not be conclusively compared.

Per the germline V gene, CDR1 is DFQATT and CDR2 is SNEGSKA (reference sequence). The CDR3 is made up of 17 amino acids. After removal of 5 bases from V and 3 bases from J, the junction contained 16 bases not matched to a gene. The second PCR ran about 7 to 12 cycles with a sample-barcoded 5' primer and J-beta primers. TCRdb re-called the 5' RACE reads through MiXCR, storing one row per CDR3 protein. The sample has more than 1,400,000 distinct CDR3 sequences; roughly 40% are singletons. Each sample yielded at least 5.5 micrograms of PBMC total RNA. The sample was blood. This chain joins TRBV20-1 and TRBJ2-4, with 7 positions matching TRBD2. The TCR originated in a woman under 30 in good health. As DNA, the CDR3 is TGCAGTGCTCCCTGGGAGGGGCAGGGAAGACTCAAAAACATTCAGTACTTC. Encoded protein: CSAPWEGQGRLKNIQYF.